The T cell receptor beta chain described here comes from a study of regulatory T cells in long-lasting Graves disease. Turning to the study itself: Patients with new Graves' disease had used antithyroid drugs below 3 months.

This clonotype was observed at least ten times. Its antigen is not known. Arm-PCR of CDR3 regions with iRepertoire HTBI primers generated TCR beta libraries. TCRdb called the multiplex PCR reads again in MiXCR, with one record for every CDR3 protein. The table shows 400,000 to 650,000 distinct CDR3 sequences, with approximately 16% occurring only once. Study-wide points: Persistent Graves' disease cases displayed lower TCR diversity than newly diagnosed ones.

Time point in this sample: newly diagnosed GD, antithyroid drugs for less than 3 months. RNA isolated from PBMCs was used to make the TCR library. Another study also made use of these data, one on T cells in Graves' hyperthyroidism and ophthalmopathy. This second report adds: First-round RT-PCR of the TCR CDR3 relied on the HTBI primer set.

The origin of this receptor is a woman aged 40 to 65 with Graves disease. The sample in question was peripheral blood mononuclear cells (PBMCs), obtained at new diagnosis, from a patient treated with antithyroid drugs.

The CDR3 protein is CASRQGTNQPQHF. The CDR3 DNA reads as TGTGCCAGCAGACAGGGTACAAATCAGCCCCAGCATTTT. The V gene is TRBV6-1, the J gene TRBJ1-5; possibly TRBD1 for D (6 bases). The germline CDR1 and CDR2 sequences are MNHNS and SASEGT. The CDR3 has 13 amino acids. Trimming took 6 bases from V and 4 from J, leaving 10 bases between them.